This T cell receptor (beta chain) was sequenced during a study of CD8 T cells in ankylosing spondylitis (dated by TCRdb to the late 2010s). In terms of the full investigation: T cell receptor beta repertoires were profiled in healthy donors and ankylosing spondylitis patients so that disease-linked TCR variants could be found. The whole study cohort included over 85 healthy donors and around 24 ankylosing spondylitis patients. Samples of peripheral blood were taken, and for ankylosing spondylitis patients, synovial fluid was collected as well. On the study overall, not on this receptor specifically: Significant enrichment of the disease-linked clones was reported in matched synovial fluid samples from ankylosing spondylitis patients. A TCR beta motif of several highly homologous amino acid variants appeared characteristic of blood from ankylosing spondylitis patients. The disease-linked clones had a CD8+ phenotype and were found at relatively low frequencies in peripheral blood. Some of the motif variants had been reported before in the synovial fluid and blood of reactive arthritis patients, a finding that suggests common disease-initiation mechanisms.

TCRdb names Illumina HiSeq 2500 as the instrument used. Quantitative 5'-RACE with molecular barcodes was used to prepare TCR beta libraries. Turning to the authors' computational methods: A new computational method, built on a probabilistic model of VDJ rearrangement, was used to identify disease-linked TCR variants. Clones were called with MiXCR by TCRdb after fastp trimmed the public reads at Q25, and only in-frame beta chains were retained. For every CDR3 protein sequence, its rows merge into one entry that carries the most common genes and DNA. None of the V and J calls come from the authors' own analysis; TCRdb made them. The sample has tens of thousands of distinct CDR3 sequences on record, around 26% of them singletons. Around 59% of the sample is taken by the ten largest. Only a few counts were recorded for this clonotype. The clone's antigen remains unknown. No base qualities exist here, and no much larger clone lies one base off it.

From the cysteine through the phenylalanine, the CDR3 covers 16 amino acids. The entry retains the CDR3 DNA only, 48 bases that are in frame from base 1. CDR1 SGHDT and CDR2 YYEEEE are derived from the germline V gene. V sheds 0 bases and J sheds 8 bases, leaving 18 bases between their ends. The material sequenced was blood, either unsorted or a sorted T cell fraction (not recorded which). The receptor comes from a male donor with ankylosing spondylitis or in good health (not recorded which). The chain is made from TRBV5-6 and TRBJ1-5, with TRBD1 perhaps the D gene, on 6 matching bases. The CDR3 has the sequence CASSLAGGTPVEPQHF. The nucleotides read TGTGCCAGCAGCTTGGCGGGCGGGACACCCGTTGAGCCCCAGCATTTT.